The 17 T cell receptor gamma chains listed next were all sequenced from one sample in a study of intestinal T cells in coeliac disease. TRG repertoires were amplified with LymphoTrack primers from 150 to 250 ng of biopsy DNA. TCRdb ran CATT on the multiplex PCR reads. The data show several hundred gamma-chain clones, approximately 50% seen once. Each case's genomic DNA was extracted from ten roughly 4.5-µm formalin-fixed paraffin-embedded scrolls. Sequencing used a duodenal biopsy. Receptors originate from a human donor with celiac disease.

The chain has TRGV11 and TRGJP1. TRGV11 carries the ORF label, with uncertain function. The CDR3 loop spans 14 amino acids. The trim removed 9 bases at V and 3 bases at J, leaving 7 bases unmatched. CDR3: CACWDISTGWFKIF. CDR3 DNA sequence: TGTGCCTGCTGGGATATATCCACTGGTTGGTTCAAGATATTT.

This clone came up a few times. A much larger clone sits a single nucleotide away, making a read error possible. Other DNA sequences of this sample code for an identical CDR3. This rearrangement joins TRGV8 to TRGJ1 or TRGJ2. The CDR3 runs to 13 residues. Germline CDR1 reads VENAVY; CDR2 reads YDSYNSRV. The CDR3 DNA reads TGCGCCACCTGGCGATTGAATTATTATAAGAAACTCTTT. Its protein product is CATWRLNYYKKLF.

This clone turned up a few times. This chain links TRGV3 with TRGJP2. After removal of 3 bases from V and 0 bases from J, the junction contained 7 bases not matched to a gene. This CDR3 is built from 16 residues. Germline CDR1 reads VTNTFY; CDR2 reads YDVSTARD (reference sequence). In DNA form, the CDR3 reads TGTGCCACCTGGGACGCCTTTTATAGTAGTGATTGGATCAAGACGTTT. This gives the protein CATWDAFYSSDWIKTF.

This clone occurred once. One junction end disagrees with the germline gene, perhaps due to a read error. This sequence joins TRGV2 and TRGJ1 or TRGJ2. Germline V gene lookup returns CDR1 EGSNGY and CDR2 YDSYNSKV. The CDR3 covers 13 residues. The CDR3 here is CATWDGGDYKKLF. CDR3 DNA sequence: TGTGCCACCTGGGACGGGGGGGATTATAAGAAGCTCTTT.

This clone showed up just a few times. This DNA's translation and the protein TCRdb lists, from a much larger clone, do not match at residue 6, likely due to a read error; the protein shown is translated from the DNA. CDR3 sequence reads: CATWDPGWFKIF. The CDR3 DNA reads TGTGCCACCTGGGACCCCGGTTGGTTCAAGATATTT. The rearrangement joins TRGV8 to TRGJP1. With 4 bases clipped from V and 8 bases from J, the junction kept 4 bases outside the gene matches. CDR3 length: 12 amino acids. Germline CDR1 is VENAVY and CDR2 is YDSYNSRV.

The V and J genes are TRGV2 and TRGJ1 or TRGJ2. V was pared by 10 bases and J by 5 bases, with 14 bases of the junction left unmatched. Germline lookup yields CDR1 EGSNGY and CDR2 YDSYNSKV. The CDR3 has 13 amino acids. CDR3 sequence (DNA): TGTGCCACTGGGACGGGGGGGGATTATAAGAAACTCTTT. Translating gives CATGTGGDYKKLF.

This clone was seen a handful of times. This chain uses TRGV2 with TRGJ1 or TRGJ2. The CDR3 is made up of 12 amino acids. Per the germline V gene, CDR1 is EGSNGY and CDR2 is YDSYNSKV. CDR3 protein: CAPGTARWKKLF. CDR3 in DNA: TGTGCACCTGGGACGGCCCGGTGGAAGAAACTCTTT.

The chain has TRGV8 and TRGJ1 or TRGJ2. This CDR3 spans 13 amino acids. J was trimmed by 4 bases and V by 9 bases; bases with no gene match: 12. In germline, CDR1 is VENAVY, CDR2 YDSYNSRV. Written as DNA, the CDR3 is TGTGCCACCCCCCCCCCCAACTATTATAAGAAACTCTTT. Its protein is CATPPPNYYKKLF.

The rearrangement uses TRGV11 and TRGJ1 or TRGJ2. TRGV11 carries the ORF label, with uncertain function. V dropped 10 bases and J dropped 12; count of bases not matched to a gene: 12. The CDR3 loop spans 11 amino acids. The CDR3 here is CACCFPRMKLF. The CDR3, as DNA: TGTGCCTGCTGTTTCCCGAGAATGAAACTCTTT.

This clone showed up just a few times. The chain joins TRGV8 to TRGJ1 or TRGJ2. Germline V lookup: CDR1 VENAVY, CDR2 YDSYNSRV. With 1 base clipped from V and 12 bases from J, the junction kept 15 bases outside the gene matches. This CDR3 region has 14 residues. CDR3 DNA: TGTGCCACCTGGGATAGAGGGGCCTCGGGAAGGAAACTCTTT. This codes for CATWDRGASGRKLF.

This clone was observed a few times. The CDR3 nucleotides read TGTGCCACCTGGTTTTATAGTAGTGATTGGATCAAGACGTTT. It codes for CATWFYSSDWIKTF. The chain has TRGV3 and TRGJP2. The germline gives CDR1 VTNTFY, CDR2 YDVSTARD (reference sequence). This CDR3 spans 14 amino acids. The ends lost 6 bases at V and 0 bases at J; junction bases unmatched: 4.

This clone has just a few counts. The J gene is TRGJ1 or TRGJ2, the V gene TRGV9. Germline values: CDR1 GITISATS, CDR2 ISYDGTV (reference sequence). The junction had 22 bases not matched to a gene; V was cut back by 4 bases and J by 1 base. The length of the CDR3 is 19 residues. Written as DNA, the CDR3 is TGTGCCTTGTGGGAAGCCCCCAAAGGAGAAATACAAAATTATTATAAGAAACTCTTT. It is translated as CALWEAPKGEIQNYYKKLF.

This chain uses TRGV2 with TRGJP1. Germline values: CDR1 EGSNGY, CDR2 YDSYNSKV. The CDR3 runs to 16 residues. The junction had 7 bases not matched to a gene; V was cut back by 0 bases and J by 3 bases. The CDR3 spells CATWDGPGATGWFKIF. As DNA, the CDR3 is TGTGCCACCTGGGACGGGCCTGGGGCCACTGGTTGGTTCAAGATATTT.

This clone was counted only a few times. TCRdb lists the protein of a much larger clone for this DNA, which differs at residue 8, so this is likely a read error; the protein given here is translated from the DNA itself. V usage is TRGV2 and J usage is TRGJP2. Germline CDR1 EGSNGY, CDR2 YDSYNSKV. The CDR3 length is 12 residues. The DNA for the CDR3 is TGTGCCACCTGGGACGGTGATCGGATCAAGACGTTT. This gives the protein CATWDGDRIKTF.

The gene calls are TRGV10 and TRGJ1 or TRGJ2. TRGV10 counts as an open reading frame of uncertain function. J lost 3 bases, V lost 8 bases, and 14 bases had no gene match. The CDR3 loop spans 15 amino acids. The DNA for the CDR3 is TGTGCTGCGTGGGGCCTTCGTGGGATTTATTATAAGAAACTCTTT. This codes for CAAWGLRGIYYKKLF.

The chain employs TRGV11 and TRGJP2. TRGV11 is an ORF, and what it does is uncertain. V dropped 8 bases and J dropped 0; count of bases not matched to a gene: 6. There are 15 residues in the CDR3. The CDR3 DNA follows: TGTGCCTGCTGGAGGCTGTATAGTAGTGATTGGATCAAGACGTTT. Its translation: CACWRLYSSDWIKTF.

This clone is classed as large. Other DNA sequences within the sample encode an identical CDR3. The DNA for the CDR3 is TGTGCCACCTGGGACAGGCCTATTGGTAGTGATTGGATCAAGACGTTT. Amino acids: CATWDRPIGSDWIKTF. The rearrangement uses TRGV3 and TRGJP2. V shed 0 bases and J 3 bases; nucleotides not matched to a gene: 7. Germline V lookup: CDR1 VTNTFY, CDR2 YDVSTARD (reference sequence). CDR3 length: 16 amino acids.